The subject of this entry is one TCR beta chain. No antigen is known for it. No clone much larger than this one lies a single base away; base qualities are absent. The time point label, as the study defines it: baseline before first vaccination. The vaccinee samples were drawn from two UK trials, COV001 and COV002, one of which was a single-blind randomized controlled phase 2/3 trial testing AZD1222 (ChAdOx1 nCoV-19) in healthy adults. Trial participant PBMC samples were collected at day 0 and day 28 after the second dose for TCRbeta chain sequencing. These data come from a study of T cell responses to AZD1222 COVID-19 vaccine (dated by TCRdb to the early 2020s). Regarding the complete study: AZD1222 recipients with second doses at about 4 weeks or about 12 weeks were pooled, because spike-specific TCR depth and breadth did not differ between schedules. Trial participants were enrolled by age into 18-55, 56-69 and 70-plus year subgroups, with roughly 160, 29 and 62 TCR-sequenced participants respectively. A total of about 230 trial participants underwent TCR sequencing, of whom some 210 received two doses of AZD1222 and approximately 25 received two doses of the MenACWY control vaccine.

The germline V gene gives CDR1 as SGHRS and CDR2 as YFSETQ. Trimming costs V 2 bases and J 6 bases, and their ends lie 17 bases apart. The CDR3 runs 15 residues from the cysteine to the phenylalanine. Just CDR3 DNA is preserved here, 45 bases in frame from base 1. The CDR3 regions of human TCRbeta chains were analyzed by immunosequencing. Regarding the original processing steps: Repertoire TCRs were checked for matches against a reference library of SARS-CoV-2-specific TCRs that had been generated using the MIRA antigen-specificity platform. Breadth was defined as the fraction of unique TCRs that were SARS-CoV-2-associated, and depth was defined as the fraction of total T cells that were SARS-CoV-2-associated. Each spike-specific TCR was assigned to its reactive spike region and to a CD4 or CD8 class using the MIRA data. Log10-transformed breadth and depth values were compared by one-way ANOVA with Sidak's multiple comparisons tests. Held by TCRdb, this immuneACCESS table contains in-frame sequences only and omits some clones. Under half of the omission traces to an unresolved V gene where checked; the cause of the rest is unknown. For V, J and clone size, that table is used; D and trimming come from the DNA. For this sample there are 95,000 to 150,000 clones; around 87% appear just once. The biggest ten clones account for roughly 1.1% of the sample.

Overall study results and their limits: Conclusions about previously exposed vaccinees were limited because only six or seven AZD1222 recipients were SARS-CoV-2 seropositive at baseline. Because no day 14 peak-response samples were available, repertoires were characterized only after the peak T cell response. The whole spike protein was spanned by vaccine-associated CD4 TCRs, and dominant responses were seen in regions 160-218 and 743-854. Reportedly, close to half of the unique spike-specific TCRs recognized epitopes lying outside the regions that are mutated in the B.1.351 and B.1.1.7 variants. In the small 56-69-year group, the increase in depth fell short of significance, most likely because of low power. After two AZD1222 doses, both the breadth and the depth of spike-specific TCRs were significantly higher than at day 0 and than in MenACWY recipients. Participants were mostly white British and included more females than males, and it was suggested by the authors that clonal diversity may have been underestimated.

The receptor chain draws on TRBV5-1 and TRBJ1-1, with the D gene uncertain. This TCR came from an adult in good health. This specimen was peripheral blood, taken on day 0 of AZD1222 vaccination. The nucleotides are TGCGCCAGCAGCTTAGCCGGGAACCCTGTAGCTGAAGCTTTCTTT. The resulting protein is CASSLAGNPVAEAFF.